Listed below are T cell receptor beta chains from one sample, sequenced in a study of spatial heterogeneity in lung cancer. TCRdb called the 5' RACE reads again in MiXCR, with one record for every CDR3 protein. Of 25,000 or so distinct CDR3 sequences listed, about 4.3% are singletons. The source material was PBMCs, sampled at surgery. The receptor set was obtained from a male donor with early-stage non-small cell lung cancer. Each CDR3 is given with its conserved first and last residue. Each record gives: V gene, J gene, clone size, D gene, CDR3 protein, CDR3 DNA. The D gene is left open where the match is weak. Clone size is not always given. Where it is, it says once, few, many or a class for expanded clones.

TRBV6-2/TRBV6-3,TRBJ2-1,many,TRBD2,CATHEREGGEQFF,TGTGCCACCCATGAGCGGGAGGGGGGGGAGCAGTTCTTC
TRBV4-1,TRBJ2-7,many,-,CASSQEVVRPNSYEQYF,TGCGCCAGCAGCCAAGAGGTCGTCCGGCCCAACTCCTACGAGCAGTACTTC
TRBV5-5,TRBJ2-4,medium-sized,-,CASSLGVDIQYF,TGTGCCAGCAGCTTGGGTGTTGACATTCAGTACTTC
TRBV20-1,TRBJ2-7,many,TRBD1,CSATNTGTGAYEQYF,TGCAGTGCTACAAATACCGGGACAGGGGCCTACGAGCAGTACTTC
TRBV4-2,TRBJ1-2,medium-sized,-,CASSQDGGANYGYTF,TGTGCCAGCAGCCAAGATGGAGGAGCTAACTATGGCTACACCTTC
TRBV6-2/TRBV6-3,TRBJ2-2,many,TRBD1,CAIRRDSNTGELFF,TGTGCCATCCGCCGGGACAGTAACACCGGGGAGCTGTTTTTT
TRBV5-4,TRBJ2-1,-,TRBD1,CASSSATGTANNEQFF,TGTGCCAGCAGCTCGGCCACCGGGACAGCTAACAATGAGCAGTTCTTC
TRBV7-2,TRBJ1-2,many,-,CASSLGGQNYGYTF,TGTGCCAGCAGCTTAGGCGGTCAGAACTATGGCTACACCTTC
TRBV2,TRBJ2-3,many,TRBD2,CASSRSPTLPSGGGRRADTQYF,TGTGCCAGCAGTCGTTCCCCTACCCTGCCTAGCGGGGGGGGACGACGGGCAGATACGCAGTATTTT
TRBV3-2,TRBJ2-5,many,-,CASSQGTSRVSQETQYF,TGTGCCAGCAGCCAGGGGACTAGCAGAGTCTCCCAAGAGACCCAGTACTTC
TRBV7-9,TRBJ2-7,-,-,CASSPLSGEQYF,TGTGCCAGCAGCCCATTATCGGGTGAGCAGTACTTC
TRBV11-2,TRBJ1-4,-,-,CASSGGPALLFF,TGTGCCAGCAGCGGAGGACCGGCCCTCCTGTTTTTT
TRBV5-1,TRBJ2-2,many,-,CASSGDSLNTGELFF,TGCGCCAGCAGCGGCGACAGCCTGAACACCGGGGAGCTGTTTTTT
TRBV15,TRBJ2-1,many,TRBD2,CATSRLLSGGSNEQFF,TGTGCCACCAGCAGACTGCTCAGCGGGGGGTCCAATGAGCAGTTCTTC
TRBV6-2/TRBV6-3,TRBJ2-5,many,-,CASSLGPKVPAETQYF,TGTGCCAGCAGTTTAGGACCCAAGGTCCCCGCGGAGACCCAGTACTTC
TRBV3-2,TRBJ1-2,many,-,CGPAHESTINYGYTF,TGTGGGCCGGCCCATGAGAGTACCATTAACTATGGCTACACCTTC